Presented here are 26 T cell receptor beta chains from one specimen sequenced in a study of cytomegalovirus exposure and HLA in healthy donors. The PCR contained 60 Vbeta and 13 Jbeta primers. Profiling relied on immunoSEQ multiplex PCR, and the TCRdb table lists in-frame clones only, not all of them. The top ten hold 2.6% of the sample, which has 85,000 to 120,000 clones, roughly 80% seen once. Material for sequencing was PBMCs. These receptor sequences come from a man aged 35-49 years in good health and CMV-seronegative.

The chain combines TRBV5-4 with TRBJ2-5; D may be TRBD2 (5 bases). The ends were cut back, 3 bases at V and 10 bases at J, with 22 bases in the middle. This CDR3 is built from 15 residues. Germline-derived CDR1 and CDR2 are SGHNT and YYREEE (reference sequence). In DNA form, the CDR3 reads TGTGCCAGCAGCTCCTACGGTGAGGGCCATGGGGTCCAGTACTTC. Translation gives CASSSYGEGHGVQYF.

This chain links TRBV2 with TRBJ1-1; D might be TRBD1 (6 bases). The ends were cut back, 5 bases at V and 4 bases at J, with 14 bases in the middle. This CDR3 has 14 residues. From germline, CDR1 is SNHLY and CDR2 FYNNEI. The CDR3 coding sequence is TGTGCCAGCAGTATAATACAGGGTGGCACTGAAGCTTTCTTT. Protein product: CASSIIQGGTEAFF.

This sequence joins TRBV25-1 and TRBJ2-6; TRBD1 agrees at 12 bases. V was clipped by 5 bases and J by 4 bases; unmatched bases: 6. Germline lookup yields CDR1 MGHDK and CDR2 SYGVNS. CDR3 length: 17 residues. CDR3 nucleotide sequence: TGTGCCAGCAGTCTCCGGGACAGGGGGCACGGGGCCAACGTCCTGACTTTC. This encodes CASSLRDRGHGANVLTF.

V and J are TRBV9 and TRBJ2-2; 8 bases map to TRBD2. Germline V gene data show CDR1 as SGDLS and CDR2 as YYNGEE. The length of the CDR3 is 16 residues. The trim removed 4 bases at V and 3 bases at J, leaving 8 bases unmatched. The DNA of the CDR3 is TGTGCCAGCAGCTCGGGAGGGGGGCCTTACACCGGGGAGCTGTTTTTT. It is translated as CASSSGGGPYTGELFF.

The V and J genes are TRBV30 and TRBJ1-1; 9 bases are shared with TRBD1. The V gene's germline CDR1 is GTSNPN and CDR2 SVGIG (reference sequence). Trimming at V came to 4 bases and at J to 0 bases, leaving 9 bases not matched to a gene. The CDR3 sequence is 16 residues long. The CDR3 coding sequence is TGTGCCTGGATGATCCGGGACAGGGACGTGAACACTGAAGCTTTCTTT. This codes for CAWMIRDRDVNTEAFF. Based on the CDR3 plus reference TRBV30 and TRBJ1-1, the full variable domain is SQTIHQWPATLVQPVGSPLSLECTVEGTSNPNLYWYRQAAGRGLQLLFYSVGIGQISSEVPQNLSASRPQDRQFILSSKKLLLSDSGFYLCAWMIRDRDVNTEAFFGQGTRLTVV.

The chain is built from TRBV7-9 and TRBJ1-2; 9 bases agree with TRBD1. The V segment lost 10 bases and the J segment 8 bases; nucleotides outside the gene matches: 11. The CDR3 length is 13 residues. Germline V gives CDR1 SEHNR, CDR2 FQNEAQ (reference sequence). CDR3: CATGGQGLEGYTF. DNA for the CDR3: TGTGCCACTGGGGGACAGGGATTGGAGGGCTACACCTTC.

This rearrangement joins TRBV19 to TRBJ2-2, with 7 nucleotides matching TRBD1. V shed 2 bases and J 1 base; nucleotides not matched to a gene: 7. The CDR3 length is 17 residues. Germline lookup yields CDR1 LNHDA and CDR2 SQIVND (reference sequence). For the CDR3, the DNA is TGTGCCAGTAGTATAATCGGGACAGATAAGAACACCGGGGAGCTGTTTTTT. This gives the protein CASSIIGTDKNTGELFF.

This clone was recorded only once. CDR3 protein: CASSWDRKNTEAFF. Written as DNA, the CDR3 is TGTGCCAGCAGTTGGGACAGGAAGAACACTGAAGCTTTCTTT. The chain combines TRBV6-5 with TRBJ1-1; 8 nucleotides match TRBD1. Unmatched junction bases numbered 2, after V lost 4 bases and J lost 1 base. CDR1 is MNHEY and CDR2 is SVGAGI in the germline V gene. The CDR3 spans 14 residues.

The chain employs TRBV7-3 and TRBJ2-1, with 11 bases lining up with TRBD2. V trimming: 5 bases; J trimming: 4 bases; junction bases outside the gene matches: 4. Germline assignment: CDR1 SGHTA and CDR2 FQGTGA. There are 15 residues in the CDR3. CDR3 sequence reads: CASSIGTSGYNEQFF. The CDR3 DNA sequence: TGTGCCAGCAGCATCGGGACTAGCGGATACAATGAGCAGTTCTTC.

As regards this clone: This sample includes further DNA sequences coding for the same CDR3. The chain employs TRBV4-1 and TRBJ2-7; D gene unclear. There are 13 residues in the CDR3. Trimming pared 1 base from V and 3 bases from J, leaving 7 bases between. Germline values: CDR1 MGHRA, CDR2 YSYEKL. As DNA, the CDR3 is TGCGCCAGCAGCCAAGGCCCCAGCTACGAGCAGTACTTC. Encoded protein: CASSQGPSYEQYF.

This clone showed up just a few times. This chain connects TRBV2 to TRBJ2-7; D is perhaps TRBD2 (6 bases). This CDR3 is 14 amino acids long. V was clipped by 7 bases and J by 3 bases, with 16 bases between them. Germline assignment: CDR1 SNHLY and CDR2 FYNNEI. The CDR3 sequence is CASTHGTLGYEQYF. CDR3 DNA sequence: TGTGCCAGCACCCACGGGACTTTAGGCTACGAGCAGTACTTC.

This clone appeared a single time. The chain employs TRBV18 and TRBJ2-2; the D gene is possibly TRBD2 (5 bases). CDR1 and CDR2 (germline): KGHSH, LQKENI. Between the trimmed V and J ends, which lost 8 bases and 3 bases, there was a span of 16 bases. This CDR3 is 15 amino acids long. This CDR3 reads CASARGYSDTGELFF. The CDR3, as DNA: TGTGCCAGCGCAAGAGGGTATAGTGACACCGGGGAGCTGTTTTTT.

This sequence joins TRBV7-9 and TRBJ2-5, with TRBD1 identical over 9 bases. The CDR3 consists of 15 residues. Germline trimming cut 7 bases from V and 0 bases from J; bases unmatched to any gene: 6. Per germline, CDR1 SEHNR and CDR2 FQNEAQ (reference sequence). The CDR3, as DNA: TGTGCCAGCACCCGGACAGGGGCCAACCAAGAGACCCAGTACTTC. It is translated as CASTRTGANQETQYF. The complete variable domain, with remaining parts taken from reference TRBV7-9 and TRBJ2-5, reads DTGVSQNPRHKITKRGQNVTFRCDPISEHNRLYWYRQTLGQGPEFLTYFQNEAQLEKSRLLSDRFSAERPKGSFSTLEIQRTEQGDSAMYLCASTRTGANQETQYFGPGTRLLVL.

This clone was found once. The chain combines TRBV7-9 with TRBJ1-1, with D possibly TRBD1 on 5 matching bases. Trimming took off 5 bases at V and 6 bases at J, with 13 bases between the two ends. This CDR3 is 13 amino acids long. CDR1 SEHNR and CDR2 FQNEAQ come from the germline V gene (reference sequence). The CDR3 here is CASSVPGGPEAFF. CDR3 sequence (DNA): TGTGCCAGCAGCGTCCCGGGGGGACCTGAAGCTTTCTTT.

The V gene is TRBV4-3, the J gene TRBJ2-7; 7 bases align to TRBD1. The germline V gene has CDR1 LGHNA and CDR2 YSLEER. This CDR3 has 19 residues. J lost 0 bases, V lost 4 bases, and 18 bases had no gene match. CDR3 bases: TGCGCCAGCAGCCGCAGACATTCAACAGGGGAGACGAGCTCCTACGAGCAGTACTTC. It is translated as CASSRRHSTGETSSYEQYF.

The chain couples TRBV5-1 to TRBJ2-7; the match to TRBD1 covers 8 bases. This CDR3 region has 15 residues. Trimming took 4 bases from V and 4 from J; bases not matched to a gene: 10. The germline CDR1 and CDR2 sequences are SGHRS and YFSETQ. The CDR3 region is CASSISGTGPYEQYF. Here the CDR3 DNA reads TGCGCCAGCAGCATATCCGGGACAGGACCTTACGAGCAGTACTTC.

The chain recombines TRBV10-3 with TRBJ2-7; 8 bases are a match to TRBD1. CDR1 is ENHRY and CDR2 is SYGVKD in the germline V gene. The CDR3 loop spans 13 amino acids. V lost 8 bases and J lost 0; bases outside the gene matches: 3. The chain's CDR3 is CAISDRGSYEQYF. CDR3 nucleotide sequence: TGTGCCATCTCCGACAGGGGCTCCTACGAGCAGTACTTC.

The chain is built from TRBV4-1 and TRBJ2-2, with TRBD1 as a possible D gene (6 bases). V was trimmed by 0 bases and J by 1 base, leaving 15 bases between them. The CDR3 is 18 residues long. From germline, CDR1 is MGHRA and CDR2 YSYEKL. The CDR3 coding sequence is TGCGCCAGCAGCCAAGAGGGTCCAGGGGCGCAGAACACCGGGGAGCTGTTTTTT. This codes for CASSQEGPGAQNTGELFF.

The chain combines TRBV7-2 with TRBJ1-1; D possibly corresponds to TRBD1 (6 bases). Deletions cut 5 bases from V and 3 bases from J, with 13 bases between. The CDR3 is 14 amino acids. Germline lookup yields CDR1 SGHTA and CDR2 FQGNSA. The CDR3 spells CASSPAGTYTEAFF. CDR3 nucleotides: TGTGCCAGCAGCCCGGCCGGGACATACACTGAAGCTTTCTTT.

This chain connects TRBV27 to TRBJ2-7; 7 bases are a match to TRBD1. V lost 0 bases to trimming and J lost 4 bases; unmatched junction nucleotides: 6. CDR3 length equals 15 residues. Per the germline V gene, CDR1 is MNHEY and CDR2 is SMNVEV (reference sequence). The CDR3 DNA reads as TGTGCCAGCAGTTTATCCGGACAGGCCGGATACGAGCAGTACTTC. It codes for CASSLSGQAGYEQYF.

The chain links TRBV7-8 to TRBJ2-5; the match to TRBD2 covers 8 bases. CDR3 size: 17 residues. V dropped 5 bases and J dropped 1; count of bases not matched to a gene: 12. Germline CDR1 SGHVS, CDR2 FQNEAQ. CDR3 nucleotide sequence: TGTGCCAGCAGCCGTGGACTAGCCGGGGGGGGCCAAGAGACCCAGTACTTC. Residues: CASSRGLAGGGQETQYF.

The chain joins TRBV7-2 to TRBJ1-5, with 11 bases identical to TRBD1. The CDR3 has 16 residues. CDR1 is SGHTA and CDR2 is FQGNSA in the germline V gene. V was clipped by 6 bases and J by 4 bases; unmatched bases: 8. CDR3 loop: CASSFTRDRGNQPQHF. The CDR3, as DNA: TGTGCCAGCAGTTTCACCCGGGACAGGGGGAATCAGCCCCAGCATTTT.

The sample holds one count of this clone. This sequence joins TRBV4-2 and TRBJ1-1; tentatively, D is TRBD1 (6 bases). The CDR3 is 15 amino acids. The V and J ends lost 0 bases and 3 bases respectively, with 11 bases between them. The germline CDR1 and CDR2 sequences are LGHNA and YNFKEQ. The chain's CDR3 is CASSQDAPGDTEAFF. In DNA form, the CDR3 reads TGTGCCAGCAGCCAAGATGCCCCAGGGGACACTGAAGCTTTCTTT.

This clone was counted a single time. This chain links TRBV11-2 with TRBJ2-2; tentatively, D is TRBD2 (6 bases). This CDR3 region has 13 residues. The V end lost 5 bases, the J end lost 5 bases, and 9 bases lay between the germline ends. CDR1 is SGHAT, CDR2 FQNNGV, per germline. DNA of the CDR3: TGTGCCAGCAGCCAGACTAGTACCGGGGAGCTGTTTTTT. The encoded protein is CASSQTSTGELFF.

This sequence joins TRBV9 and TRBJ2-1; 9 bases line up with TRBD2. After removal of 0 bases from V and 7 bases from J, the junction contained 2 bases not matched to a gene. Germline V gene sequence: CDR1 SGDLS, CDR2 YYNGEE. The CDR3 loop spans 14 amino acids. The CDR3 region has the DNA TGTGCCAGCAGCGTAGGGACTAGCGTAAATGAGCAGTTCTTC. As protein: CASSVGTSVNEQFF.

CDR3 DNA sequence: TGTGCCAGCAGCTTATCTACCGGGGGTGGCTACAATGAGCAGTTCTTC. Translated: CASSLSTGGGYNEQFF. The chain is built from TRBV7-9 and TRBJ2-1; D is perhaps TRBD2 (6 bases). The CDR3 totals 16 residues. V was clipped by 2 bases and J by 3 bases, with 14 bases between them. CDR1 is SEHNR and CDR2 is FQNEAQ in the germline V gene (reference sequence). The full variable domain, with the rest looked up from reference TRBV7-9 and TRBJ2-1, is DTGVSQNPRHKITKRGQNVTFRCDPISEHNRLYWYRQTLGQGPEFLTYFQNEAQLEKSRLLSDRFSAERPKGSFSTLEIQRTEQGDSAMYLCASSLSTGGGYNEQFFGPGTRLTVL.